This is a list of T cell receptor beta chains from one sample in a study of post-analysis software for immune sequencing data. TCRdb re-called the PCR reads with MiXCR, one entry per CDR3 protein. Here the sample spans about 760,000 distinct CDR3 sequences, roughly 29% being singletons. The specimen was blood. These receptors all come from a girl under 18 with multiple sclerosis. Both conserved end residues are part of each CDR3. D genes are given only for firm matches. Only some rows state a clone size, as once, few, many or a class for expanded clones.

>-|few|TRBV7-2|TRBJ2-3
CASSSRLGITDTQYF
TGTGCCAGCAGCTCGAGGCTAGGAATAACAGATACGCAGTATTTT
>TRBD1|-|TRBV5-1|TRBJ2-6
CASRDGTGRVNVLTF
TGCGCCAGCCGCGATGGGACAGGGCGTGTCAACGTCCTGACTTTC
>TRBD1|-|TRBV6-1|TRBJ2-2
CASSDGGTGVGELFF
TGTGCCAGCAGCGATGGGGGGACAGGGGTCGGGGAGCTGTTTTTT
>TRBD2|-|TRBV9|TRBJ2-7
CASSPRGGRYEQYF
TGTGCCAGCAGCCCCCGGGGCGGGAGATACGAGCAGTACTTC
>TRBD1|-|TRBV6-5|TRBJ1-4
CASRSGQGLVGEKLFF
TGTGCCAGCAGATCCGGACAGGGTCTCGTTGGTGAAAAACTGTTTTTT
>-|-|TRBV29-1|TRBJ2-1
CSVERGLSGINYNEQFF
TGCAGCGTTGAGAGGGGGCTTAGCGGGATCAACTACAATGAGCAGTTCTTC
>TRBD2|few|TRBV28|TRBJ2-1
CAGDAGTSATNEQFF
TGTGCCGGCGATGCCGGGACTAGCGCCACTAATGAGCAGTTCTTC
>TRBD1|few|TRBV20-1|TRBJ1-1
CSAVKTGVGTEAFF
TGCAGTGCGGTCAAGACAGGGGTTGGAACTGAAGCTTTCTTT
>-|-|TRBV12-3/TRBV12-4|TRBJ2-3
CASRRDFSTDAQYF
TGTGCCAGCAGGAGGGACTTTAGCACAGATGCGCAGTATTTT
>TRBD2|many|TRBV7-2|TRBJ2-5
CASSPGVAGPQETQYF
TGTGCCAGCAGCCCGGGGGTAGCGGGACCCCAAGAGACCCAGTACTTC
>TRBD1|-|TRBV7-7|TRBJ2-3
CASSSTGDPQYF
TGTGCTAGCAGCTCTACAGGGGATCCGCAGTATTTT
>TRBD2|-|TRBV9|TRBJ2-3
CASSVVASGNSDTQYF
TGTGCCAGCAGCGTAGTTGCTAGCGGGAATTCAGATACGCAGTATTTT
>TRBD2|few|TRBV2|TRBJ2-5
CASLAGGQETQYF
TGTGCCAGCCTAGCGGGAGGGCAAGAGACCCAGTACTTC
>TRBD2|-|TRBV29-1|TRBJ2-3
CSAEVWLAGHADTQYF
TGCAGCGCTGAAGTATGGCTAGCGGGACATGCAGATACGCAGTATTTT
>TRBD1|-|TRBV19|TRBJ1-1
CASSIVGGSTEAFF
TGTGCCAGTAGTATAGTAGGGGGCAGCACCGAAGCTTTCTTT
>-|many|TRBV20-1|TRBJ2-5
CSARDNPGVAPAGAQYF
TGCAGTGCTAGAGACAACCCCGGCGTTGCCCCGGCCGGGGCCCAGTACTTC
>-|few|TRBV10-3|TRBJ2-5
CAISVRAERDRQETQYF
TGTGCCATCAGTGTCCGAGCGGAGAGAGATAGGCAAGAGACCCAGTACTTC
>-|-|TRBV7-2|TRBJ2-2
CASSPYTGELFF
TGTGCCAGCAGCCCTTACACCGGGGAGCTGTTTTTT
>-|many|TRBV29-1|TRBJ2-7
CSVAWQPEAAYEQYF
TGCAGCGTTGCATGGCAGCCAGAGGCGGCCTACGAGCAGTACTTC
>-|few|TRBV2|TRBJ2-5
CASSVYGGETQYF
TGTGCCAGCAGTGTCTACGGGGGAGAGACCCAGTACTTC
>-|-|TRBV20-1|TRBJ2-7
CSAGRSTFIYEQYF
TGCAGTGCCGGCCGGTCGACGTTTATCTACGAGCAGTACTTC
>-|-|TRBV7-2|TRBJ1-6
CASSRSDRNYNSPLHF
TGTGCCAGCAGCCGATCTGACAGGAACTATAATTCACCCCTCCACTTT
>-|few|TRBV6-5|TRBJ2-3
CASSRSGRGGTDTQYF
TGTGCCAGCAGTCGTTCTGGGCGGGGAGGCACAGATACGCAGTATTTT
>-|few|TRBV20-1|TRBJ1-5
CSASPGAKFRQPQHF
TGCAGTGCTAGCCCAGGGGCCAAGTTTCGGCAGCCCCAGCATTTT
>-|-|TRBV24-1|TRBJ2-5
CATSGPLGGGPQETQYF
TGTGCCACCAGTGGACCGCTCGGAGGGGGTCCCCAAGAGACCCAGTACTTC
>-|few|TRBV6-6|TRBJ2-3
CASSGQYKRTDTQYF
TGTGCCAGCAGTGGGCAATACAAACGCACAGATACGCAGTATTTT
>-|-|TRBV6-5|TRBJ2-3
CASSNNRPTDTQYF
TGTGCCAGCAGTAATAATCGGCCCACAGATACGCAGTATTTT
>TRBD2|few|TRBV6-4|TRBJ2-1
CAGSDSASGGGNEQFF
TGTGCCGGCAGTGACTCCGCTAGCGGGGGGGGCAATGAGCAGTTCTTC
>TRBD1|few|TRBV12-3/TRBV12-4|TRBJ1-2
CASSYDRGNGYTF
TGTGCCAGCAGTTACGACAGGGGGAATGGCTACACCTTC
>-|-|TRBV9|TRBJ1-2
CASSVGLGTSYGYTF
TGTGCCAGCAGCGTAGGGTTAGGGACGTCTTATGGCTACACCTTC
>-|-|TRBV2|TRBJ2-7
CASPGTPTDNEQYF
TGTGCCAGCCCCGGGACGCCGACCGACAATGAGCAGTACTTC
>-|-|TRBV29-1|TRBJ1-2
CSVEDLQGLYGYTF
TGCAGCGTTGAAGATCTTCAAGGACTTTATGGCTACACCTTC
>-|once|TRBV9|TRBJ1-1
CASSVAKNTEAFF
TGTGCCAGCAGCGTAGCCAAGAACACTGAAGCTTTCTTT
>-|many|TRBV6-5|TRBJ2-7
CASSLGTAWYF
TGTGCCAGCTCATTAGGGACTGCGTGGTACTTC
>TRBD1|-|TRBV7-9|TRBJ2-7
CASSLDRGAYDEQYF
TGTGCCAGCAGCTTAGACAGGGGGGCCTACGACGAGCAGTACTTC
>-|few|TRBV7-8|TRBJ2-1
CASSFWVVDEQFF
TGTGCCAGCAGCTTTTGGGTTGTCGATGAGCAGTTCTTC
>-|-|TRBV20-1|TRBJ2-7
CSARGGGEWYEQYF
TGCAGTGCAAGAGGGGGGGGGGAGTGGTACGAGCAGTACTTC
>-|-|TRBV27|TRBJ2-1
CASSLRGLLNEQFF
TGTGCCAGCAGTTTACGAGGTCTTTTGAATGAGCAGTTCTTC
>-|few|TRBV7-9|TRBJ2-3
CASSFGDAVRSTDTQYF
TGTGCCAGCAGCTTTGGGGACGCGGTTCGTAGCACAGATACGCAGTATTTT
>TRBD1|-|TRBV9|TRBJ2-5
CASSVDRGMGETQYF
TGTGCCAGCAGCGTAGACAGGGGGATGGGCGAGACCCAGTACTTC
>TRBD2|few|TRBV7-2|TRBJ2-3
CASTLAAGSTDTQYF
TGTGCCAGCACCTTGGCAGCGGGGAGCACAGATACGCAGTATTTT
>-|few|TRBV29-1|TRBJ2-3
CSGTVLSDTQYF
TGCAGCGGGACAGTCTTGTCAGATACGCAGTATTTT
>-|-|TRBV7-9|TRBJ2-6
CASSLEMAGFGANVLTF
TGTGCCAGCAGCTTAGAGATGGCGGGGTTCGGGGCCAACGTCCTGACTTTC
>-|few|TRBV4-1|TRBJ1-5
CASSQEDGNQPQHF
TGCGCCAGCAGCCAAGAGGACGGGAATCAGCCCCAGCATTTT
>-|once|TRBV6-5|TRBJ1-2
CASTRRGGNNYGYTF
TGTGCCAGTACCCGAAGAGGGGGTAACAACTATGGCTACACCTTC
>TRBD2|-|TRBV3-1|TRBJ2-2
CASSPTSRDTGELFF
TGTGCCAGCAGCCCGACTAGCAGAGACACCGGGGAGCTGTTTTTT
>-|few|TRBV7-2|TRBJ2-1
CASSLLSRTEQFF
TGTGCCAGCAGCTTATTGTCGCGAACCGAGCAGTTCTTC
>-|-|TRBV6-2/TRBV6-3|TRBJ2-4
CASSWAPSRNIQYF
TGTGCCAGCAGTTGGGCACCTTCGAGGAACATTCAGTACTTC
>-|few|TRBV29-1|TRBJ1-1
CSVPGLGSTEAFF
TGCAGCGTTCCCGGGCTTGGGAGCACTGAAGCTTTCTTT
>-|-|TRBV5-5|TRBJ1-2
CASSLAKYLYGYTF
TGTGCCAGCAGCTTGGCTAAGTACCTCTATGGCTACACCTTC
>TRBD1|-|TRBV15|TRBJ1-2
CATSRPSRGDYGYTF
TGTGCCACCAGCAGACCCAGCAGGGGGGACTATGGCTACACCTTC
>-|few|TRBV20-1|TRBJ2-7
CSAVAGTASSYEQYF
TGCAGTGCGGTCGCCGGGACGGCAAGCTCCTACGAGCAGTACTTC
>TRBD1|-|TRBV10-2|TRBJ2-5
CASSEPRYRDRVETQYF
TGCGCCAGCAGTGAGCCGAGGTACCGGGACAGGGTGGAGACCCAGTACTTC